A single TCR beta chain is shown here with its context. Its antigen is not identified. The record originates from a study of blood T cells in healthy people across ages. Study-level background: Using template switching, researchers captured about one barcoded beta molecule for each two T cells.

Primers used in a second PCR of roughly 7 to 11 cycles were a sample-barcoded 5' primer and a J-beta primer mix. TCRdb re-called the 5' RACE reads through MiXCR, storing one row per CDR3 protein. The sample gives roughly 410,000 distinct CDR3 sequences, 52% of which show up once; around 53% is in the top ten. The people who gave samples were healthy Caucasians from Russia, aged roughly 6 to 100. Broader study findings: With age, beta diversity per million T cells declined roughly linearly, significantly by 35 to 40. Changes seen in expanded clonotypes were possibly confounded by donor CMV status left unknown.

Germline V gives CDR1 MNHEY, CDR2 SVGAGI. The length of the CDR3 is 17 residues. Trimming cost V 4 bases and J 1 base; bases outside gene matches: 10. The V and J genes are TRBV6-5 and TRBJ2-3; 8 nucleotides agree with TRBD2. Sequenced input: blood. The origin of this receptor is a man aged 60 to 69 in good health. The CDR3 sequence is CASSSVSGGPGTDTQYF. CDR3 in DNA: TGTGCCAGCAGTTCCGTCTCGGGGGGGCCAGGCACAGATACGCAGTATTTT.